The clone carrying this TCR beta chain was recorded a few times. Its antigen is unknown. This entry is derived from a study of identifying expanded T cells in peripheral blood. The study's findings and limits: Over two and four weeks, about 16.4 and 19 clones changed, versus more than 1 between replicates.

The germline gives CDR1 SGHRS, CDR2 YFSETQ. CDR3 length: 16 residues. The V and J ends lost 0 bases and 1 base respectively, with 11 bases between them. Repertoires were generated with immunoSEQ multiplex PCR, while TCRdb's copy carries only in-frame clones and drops some. This table holds about 91,000 clones, 88% found once. During the collection period, no donor immune events like infections were recorded. This receptor was obtained from a person aged 18-70 years in good health. The sample taken for sequencing was blood. The chain uses TRBV5-1 and TRBJ2-1; D is perhaps TRBD2 (6 bases). The CDR3 loop reads CASSLVSGSSYNEQFF. The CDR3 DNA reads TGCGCCAGCAGCTTGGTGTCCGGGAGTTCCTACAATGAGCAGTTCTTC.